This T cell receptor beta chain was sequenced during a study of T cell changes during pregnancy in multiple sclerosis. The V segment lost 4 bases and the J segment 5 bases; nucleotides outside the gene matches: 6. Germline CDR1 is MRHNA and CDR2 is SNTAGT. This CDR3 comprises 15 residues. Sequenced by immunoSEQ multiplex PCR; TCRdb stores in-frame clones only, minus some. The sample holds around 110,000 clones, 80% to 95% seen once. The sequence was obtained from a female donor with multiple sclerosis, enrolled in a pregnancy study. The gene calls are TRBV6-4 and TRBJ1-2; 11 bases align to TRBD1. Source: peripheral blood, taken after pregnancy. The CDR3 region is CASSAGTGGPYGYTF. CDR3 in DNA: TGTGCCAGCAGTGCCGGGACAGGGGGTCCATATGGCTACACCTTC.